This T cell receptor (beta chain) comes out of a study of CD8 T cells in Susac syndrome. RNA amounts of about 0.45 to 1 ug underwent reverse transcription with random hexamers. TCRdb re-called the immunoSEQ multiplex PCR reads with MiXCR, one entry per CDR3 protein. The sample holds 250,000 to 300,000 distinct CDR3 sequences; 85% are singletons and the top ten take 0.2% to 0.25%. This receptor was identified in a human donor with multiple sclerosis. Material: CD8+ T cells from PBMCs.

The CDR3 is CASSQRTVGTGELFF. The CDR3 DNA follows: TGCGCCAGCAGCCAAAGGACAGTGGGAACCGGGGAGCTGTTTTTT. The gene calls are TRBV4-3 and TRBJ2-2; D is possibly TRBD1 (6 bases). Germline loops: CDR1 LGHNA, CDR2 YSLEER. The CDR3 loop spans 15 amino acids. Deletions cut 2 bases from V and 5 bases from J, with 12 bases between.